The sequence of this T cell receptor (beta chain) was determined in a study of cytomegalovirus exposure and HLA in healthy donors. Study conclusions and caveats: Rarity held for most TCR sequences, but there were some public TCRs that occurred in many donors.

Germline V gives CDR1 KGHSH, CDR2 LQKENI. Trimming pared 3 bases from V and 5 bases from J, leaving 13 bases between. The CDR3 runs 15 residues. Assay: immunoSEQ multiplex PCR; the TCRdb copy retains only in-frame clones and omits some. The sample lists around 63,000 clones; 90% to 96% were seen once. In regard to this clone: The antigen is undetermined.

The clonotype originates from a woman younger than 35 in good health and CMV-seronegative. V gene TRBV18 combines with J gene TRBJ1-4; D is uncertain. The sample taken for sequencing was PBMCs. DNA for the CDR3: TGTGCCAGCTCACCCCGGTCCTCTATAAATGAAAAACTGTTTTTT. Its protein product is CASSPRSSINEKLFF.